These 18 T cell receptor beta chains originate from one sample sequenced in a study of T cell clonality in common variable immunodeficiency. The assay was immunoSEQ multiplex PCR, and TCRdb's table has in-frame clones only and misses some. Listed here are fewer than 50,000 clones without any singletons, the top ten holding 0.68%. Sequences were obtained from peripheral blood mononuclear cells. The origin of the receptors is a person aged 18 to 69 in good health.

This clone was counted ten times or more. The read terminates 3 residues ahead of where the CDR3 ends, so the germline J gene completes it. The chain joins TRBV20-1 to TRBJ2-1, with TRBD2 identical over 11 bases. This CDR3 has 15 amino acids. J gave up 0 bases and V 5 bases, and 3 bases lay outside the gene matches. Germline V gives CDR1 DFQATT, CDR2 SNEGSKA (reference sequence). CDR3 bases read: TGCAGTGCTCCCACTAGCGGGAGCTCCTACAATGAG. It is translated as CSAPTSGSSYNE. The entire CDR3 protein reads CSAPTSGSSYNEQFF.

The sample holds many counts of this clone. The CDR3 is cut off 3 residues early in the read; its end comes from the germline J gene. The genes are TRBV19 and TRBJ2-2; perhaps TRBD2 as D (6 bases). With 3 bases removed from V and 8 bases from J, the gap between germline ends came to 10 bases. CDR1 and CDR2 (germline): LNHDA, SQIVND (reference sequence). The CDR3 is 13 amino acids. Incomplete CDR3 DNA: TGTGCCAGTAGTATTAACGCGGGAGGGGAG. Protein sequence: CASSINAGGE. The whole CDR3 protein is CASSINAGGELFF.

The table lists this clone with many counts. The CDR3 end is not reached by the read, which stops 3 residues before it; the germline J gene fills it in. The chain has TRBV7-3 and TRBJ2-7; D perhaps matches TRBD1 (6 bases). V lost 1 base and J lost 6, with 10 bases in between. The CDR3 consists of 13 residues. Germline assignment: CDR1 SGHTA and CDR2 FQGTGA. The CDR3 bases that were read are TGTGCCAGCAGCTTAAACCAGGGGAGCGAG. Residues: CASSLNQGSE. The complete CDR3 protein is CASSLNQGSEQYF.

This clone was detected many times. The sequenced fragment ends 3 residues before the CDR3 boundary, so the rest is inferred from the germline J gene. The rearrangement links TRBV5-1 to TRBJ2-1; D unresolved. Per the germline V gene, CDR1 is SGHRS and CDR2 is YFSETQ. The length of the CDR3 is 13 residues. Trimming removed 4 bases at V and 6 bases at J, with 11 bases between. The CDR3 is CASSPLQRNEQFF. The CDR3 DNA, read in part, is TGCGCCAGCAGCCCGTTACAACGCAATGAG.

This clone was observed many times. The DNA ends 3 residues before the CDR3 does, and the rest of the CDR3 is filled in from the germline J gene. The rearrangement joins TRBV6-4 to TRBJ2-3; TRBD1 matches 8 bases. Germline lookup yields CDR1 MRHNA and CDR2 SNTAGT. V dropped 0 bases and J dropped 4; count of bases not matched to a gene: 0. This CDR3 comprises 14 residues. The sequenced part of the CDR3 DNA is TGTGCCAGCAGTGACTCGACAGGGGCAGATACG. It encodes CASSDSTGADT. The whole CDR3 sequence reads CASSDSTGADTQYF.

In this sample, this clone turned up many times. The CDR3 sequence is CASTPTSGINTGELFF. CDR3 DNA, as far as it was read: TGTGCCAGCACGCCGACTAGCGGAATAAACACCGGGGAG. V is TRBV2 and J is TRBJ2-2, with 9 bases lining up with TRBD2. The CDR3 end lies 3 residues beyond the end of the read and is filled in from the germline J gene. V shed 7 bases, J shed 2 bases, and the junction held 8 bases outside the gene matches. Germline assignment: CDR1 SNHLY and CDR2 FYNNEI. The CDR3 loop spans 16 amino acids.

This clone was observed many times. The CDR3 sequence: CASGHSYEAFF. The CDR3 DNA, read in part, is TGTGCTAGTGGTCACAGCTATGAA. V and J are TRBV12-5 and TRBJ1-1; D not certain. The observed sequence ends 3 residues before the CDR3 terminus, with the missing tail filled in from the germline J gene. Trimming took 5 bases from V and 7 from J, leaving 8 bases between them. This CDR3 has 11 residues. Germline V gives CDR1 LGHNT, CDR2 FRNRAP.

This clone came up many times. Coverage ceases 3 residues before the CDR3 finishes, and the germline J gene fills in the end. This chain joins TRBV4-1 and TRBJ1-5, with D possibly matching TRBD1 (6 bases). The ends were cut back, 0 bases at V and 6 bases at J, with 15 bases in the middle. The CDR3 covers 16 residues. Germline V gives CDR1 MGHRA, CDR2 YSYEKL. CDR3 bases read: TGCGCCAGCAGCCAAGATGAGGGACAACCCACTCAGCCC. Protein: CASSQDEGQPTQP. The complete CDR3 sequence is CASSQDEGQPTQPQHF.

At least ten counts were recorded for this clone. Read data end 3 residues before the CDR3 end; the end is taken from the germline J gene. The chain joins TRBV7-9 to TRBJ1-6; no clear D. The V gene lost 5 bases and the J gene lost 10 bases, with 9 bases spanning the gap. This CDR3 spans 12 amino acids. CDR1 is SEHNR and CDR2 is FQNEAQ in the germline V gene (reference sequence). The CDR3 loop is CASSSGVSPLHF. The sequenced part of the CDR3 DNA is TGTGCCAGCAGCAGCGGGGTATCACCC. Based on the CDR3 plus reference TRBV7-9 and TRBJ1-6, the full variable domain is DTGVSQNPRHKITKRGQNVTFRCDPISEHNRLYWYRQTLGQGPEFLTYFQNEAQLEKSRLLSDRFSAERPKGSFSTLEIQRTEQGDSAMYLCASSSGVSPLHFGNGTRLTVT.

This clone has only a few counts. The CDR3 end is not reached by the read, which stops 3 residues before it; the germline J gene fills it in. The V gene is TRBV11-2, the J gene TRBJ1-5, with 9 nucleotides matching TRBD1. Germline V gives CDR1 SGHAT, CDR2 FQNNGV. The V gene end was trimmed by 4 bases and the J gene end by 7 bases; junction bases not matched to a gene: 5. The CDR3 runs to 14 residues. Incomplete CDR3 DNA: TGTGCCAGCAGCTGGGGGACAGGGAGGCAGCCC. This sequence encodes CASSWGTGRQP. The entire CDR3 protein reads CASSWGTGRQPQHF.

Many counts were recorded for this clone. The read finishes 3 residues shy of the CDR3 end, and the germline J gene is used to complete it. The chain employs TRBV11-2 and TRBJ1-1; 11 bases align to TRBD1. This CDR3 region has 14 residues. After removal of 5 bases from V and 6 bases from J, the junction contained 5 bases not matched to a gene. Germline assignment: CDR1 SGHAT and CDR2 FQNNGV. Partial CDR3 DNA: TGTGCCAGCAGCCAGGGACAGGGGGACGCTGAA. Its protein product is CASSQGQGDAE. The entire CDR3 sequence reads CASSQGQGDAEAFF.

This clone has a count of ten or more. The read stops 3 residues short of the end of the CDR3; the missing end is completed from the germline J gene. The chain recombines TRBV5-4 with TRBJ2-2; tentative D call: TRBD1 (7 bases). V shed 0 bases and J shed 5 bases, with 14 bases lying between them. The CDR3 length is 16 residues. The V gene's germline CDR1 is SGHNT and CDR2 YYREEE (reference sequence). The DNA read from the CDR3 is TGTGCCAGCAGCTTGGAGGGGCAGGGGGGAACCGGGGAG. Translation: CASSLEGQGGTGE. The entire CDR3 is CASSLEGQGGTGELFF.

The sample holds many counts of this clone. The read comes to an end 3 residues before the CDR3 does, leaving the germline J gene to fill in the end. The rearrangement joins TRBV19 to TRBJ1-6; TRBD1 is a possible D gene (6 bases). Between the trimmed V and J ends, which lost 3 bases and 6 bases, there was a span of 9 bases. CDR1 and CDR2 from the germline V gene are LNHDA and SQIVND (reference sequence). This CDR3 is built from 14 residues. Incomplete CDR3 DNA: TGTGCCAGTAGTATCGGACAGAGTAATTCACCC. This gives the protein CASSIGQSNSP. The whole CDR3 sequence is CASSIGQSNSPLHF.

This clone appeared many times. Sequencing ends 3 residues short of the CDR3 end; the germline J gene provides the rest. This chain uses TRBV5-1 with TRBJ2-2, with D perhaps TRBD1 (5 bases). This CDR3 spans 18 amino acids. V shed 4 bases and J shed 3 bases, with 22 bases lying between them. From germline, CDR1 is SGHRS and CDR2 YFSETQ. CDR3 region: CASSPAPARVLHTGELFF. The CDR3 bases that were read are TGCGCCAGCAGCCCCGCCCCAGCCAGGGTGTTGCACACCGGGGAG.

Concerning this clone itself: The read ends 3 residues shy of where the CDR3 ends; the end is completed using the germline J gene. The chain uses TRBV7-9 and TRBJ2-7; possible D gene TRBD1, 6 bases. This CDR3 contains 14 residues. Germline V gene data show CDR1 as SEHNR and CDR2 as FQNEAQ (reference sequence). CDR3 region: CSSSTGTSAYEQYF. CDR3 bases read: TGTTCTAGCAGCACCGGGACATCGGCCTACGAG.

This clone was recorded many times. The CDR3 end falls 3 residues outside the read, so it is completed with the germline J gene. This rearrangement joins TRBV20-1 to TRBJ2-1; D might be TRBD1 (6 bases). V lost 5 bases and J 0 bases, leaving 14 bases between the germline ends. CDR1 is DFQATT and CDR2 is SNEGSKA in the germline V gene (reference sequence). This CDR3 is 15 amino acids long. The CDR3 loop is CSARGTGSSYNEQFF. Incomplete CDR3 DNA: TGCAGTGCTCGAGGCACAGGGAGCTCCTACAATGAG.

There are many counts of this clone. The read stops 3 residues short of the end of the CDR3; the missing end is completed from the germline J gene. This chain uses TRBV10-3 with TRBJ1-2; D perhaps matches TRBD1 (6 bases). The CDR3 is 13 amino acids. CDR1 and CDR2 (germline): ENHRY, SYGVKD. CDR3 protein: CAISELRQDGYTF. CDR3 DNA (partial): TGTGCCATCAGTGAGCTACGACAGGACGGC.

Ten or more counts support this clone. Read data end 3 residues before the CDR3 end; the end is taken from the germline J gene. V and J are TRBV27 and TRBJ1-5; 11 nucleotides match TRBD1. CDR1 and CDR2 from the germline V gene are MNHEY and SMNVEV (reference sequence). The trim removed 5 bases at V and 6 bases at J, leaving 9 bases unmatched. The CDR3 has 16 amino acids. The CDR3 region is CASSPGTGGSSQPQHF. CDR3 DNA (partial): TGTGCCAGCAGTCCCGGGACAGGGGGTAGTTCTCAGCCC.